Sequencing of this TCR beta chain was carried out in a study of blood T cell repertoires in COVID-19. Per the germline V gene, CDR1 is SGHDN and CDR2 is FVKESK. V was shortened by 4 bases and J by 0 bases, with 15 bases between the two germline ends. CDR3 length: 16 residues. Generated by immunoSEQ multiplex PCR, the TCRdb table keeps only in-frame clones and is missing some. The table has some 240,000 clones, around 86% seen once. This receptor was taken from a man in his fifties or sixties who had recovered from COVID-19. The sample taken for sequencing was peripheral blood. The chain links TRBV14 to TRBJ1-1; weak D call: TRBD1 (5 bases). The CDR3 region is CASSPLWGGLNTEAFF. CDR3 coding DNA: TGTGCCAGCAGCCCGCTTTGGGGGGGTTTGAACACTGAAGCTTTCTTT.